This entry lists 8 T cell receptor beta chains sequenced from one sample in a study of cytomegalovirus exposure and HLA in healthy donors. Primers: 60 Vbeta forward and 13 Jbeta reverse. Data came from immunoSEQ multiplex PCR; TCRdb stores just in-frame clones and leaves some out. Of just over 85,000 clones detected, 65% to 80% appear once; the ten largest clones hold about 3%. The sample taken for sequencing was PBMCs. The source is a man aged 35-49 years in good health and CMV-seronegative.

V is TRBV4-1 and J is TRBJ1-1; possibly TRBD1 for D (5 bases). The CDR3 runs to 15 residues. Trimming shortened V by 1 base and J by 1 base, and 10 bases separated the two germline ends. In germline, CDR1 is MGHRA, CDR2 YSYEKL. CDR3: CASSQAGWENTEAFF. CDR3 DNA: TGCGCCAGCAGCCAAGCAGGGTGGGAGAACACTGAAGCTTTCTTT.

The chain links TRBV5-1 to TRBJ2-6; D is ambiguous. V dropped 4 bases and J dropped 0 bases, with 5 bases sitting between them. This CDR3 comprises 14 residues. Germline CDR1 SGHRS, CDR2 YFSETQ. The CDR3 sequence is CASSPSSGANVLTF. CDR3 DNA: TGCGCCAGCAGCCCTAGCTCTGGGGCCAACGTCCTGACTTTC.

This rearrangement joins TRBV5-1 to TRBJ1-2; 8 bases are shared with TRBD1. The CDR3 totals 15 residues. Germline V gene lookup returns CDR1 SGHRS and CDR2 YFSETQ. V dropped 3 bases and J dropped 1; count of bases not matched to a gene: 5. CDR3 DNA sequence: TGCGCCAGCAGCTCTGAGACAGGGGATAACTATGGCTACACCTTC. It specifies CASSSETGDNYGYTF.

This chain links TRBV15 with TRBJ1-3; D not resolved. V was clipped by 10 bases and J by 3 bases, with 13 bases between them. Germline CDR1 LNHNV, CDR2 YYDKDF (reference sequence). This CDR3 region has 13 residues. The CDR3 DNA reads TGTGCCATCACCTGGGCCTATGGAAACACCATATATTTT. Translated: CAITWAYGNTIYF.

V is TRBV7-8 and J is TRBJ2-7, with 7 bases fitting TRBD1. The germline CDR1 and CDR2 sequences are SGHVS and FQNEAQ. Trimming at V came to 5 bases and at J to 4 bases, leaving 14 bases not matched to a gene. This CDR3 comprises 16 residues. This CDR3 reads CASSRLAGTEIYEQYF. The CDR3 nucleotides are TGTGCCAGCAGCCGACTCGCCGGGACAGAGATTTACGAGCAGTACTTC. Supplemented by reference TRBV7-8 and TRBJ2-7, the full variable domain reads GAGVSQSPRYKVAKRGQDVALRCDPISGHVSLFWYQQALGQGPEFLTYFQNEAQLDKSGLPSDRFFAERPEGSVSTLKIQRTQQEDSAVYLCASSRLAGTEIYEQYFGPGTRLTVT.

This clone was seen only a few times. The genes are TRBV4-2 and TRBJ2-3; 10 bases are a match to TRBD2. With 4 bases clipped from V and 6 bases from J, the junction kept 13 bases outside the gene matches. CDR1 is LGHNA and CDR2 is YNFKEQ in the germline V gene. This CDR3 is built from 17 residues. The chain's CDR3 is CASSPGVAGGWMDTQYF. The CDR3 DNA sequence: TGTGCCAGCAGCCCCGGAGTAGCGGGGGGCTGGATGGATACGCAGTATTTT.

V gene TRBV19 combines with J gene TRBJ2-5; TRBD1 might be the D (6 bases). Trimming cost V 4 bases and J 5 bases, with 8 bases left between them. The CDR3 loop spans 12 amino acids. The V gene's germline CDR1 is LNHDA and CDR2 SQIVND (reference sequence). The CDR3 loop reads CASSTTGETQYF. The CDR3 DNA reads as TGTGCCAGTAGTACAACAGGGGAGACCCAGTACTTC.

The chain is built from TRBV6-5 and TRBJ2-5; TRBD1 might be the D (6 bases). The CDR3 has 15 amino acids. Germline loops: CDR1 MNHEY, CDR2 SVGAGI. V lost 5 bases and J 1 base, leaving 14 bases between the germline ends. The CDR3 DNA reads TGTGCCAGCAGTGCGGTTACAGGGCGCCAAGAGACCCAGTACTTC. It translates to CASSAVTGRQETQYF.